The clone carrying this T cell receptor beta chain has just one count. CDR3 length: 16 residues. From germline, CDR1 is KGHSH and CDR2 LQKENI. V shed 3 bases, J shed 3 bases, and the junction held 10 bases outside the gene matches. The entry originates in a study of blood T cell repertoires in COVID-19. Background on the study: Sample material is recorded as cDNA or gDNA derived from T cells, B-cell-depleted T cells, or PBMCs.

The data were produced by immunoSEQ multiplex PCR, yet TCRdb's version contains in-frame clones alone and is incomplete. The table records some 110,000 clones, roughly nine tenths of them present only once. The sequence was collected from a human donor in a cohort sampled during active COVID-19. The chain recombines TRBV18 with TRBJ2-7; 8 bases agree with TRBD2. Sequencing was done on a sample of peripheral blood. CDR3 in amino acids: CASSPQRRGAGYEQYF. Written as DNA, the CDR3 is TGTGCCAGCTCACCTCAGAGGCGGGGGGCGGGCTACGAGCAGTACTTC.